This T cell receptor (beta chain) is drawn from a study of blood T cell repertoires in COVID-19. About the study: COVID-19 samples collected from the United States, Italy and Spain covered acute and convalescent phases. PBMCs, B-cell-depleted T cells, or T cells were the source of the cDNA or gDNA that made up the material.

Germline CDR1 is SGHRS and CDR2 is YFSETQ. V was cut by 4 bases and J by 0 bases, with 14 bases left in between. The CDR3 extends over 16 amino acids. In the study's own analysis: By means of reference gene primer amplification, nucleated cell counts were estimated. Profiling relied on immunoSEQ multiplex PCR, and the TCRdb table lists in-frame clones only, not all of them. The V and J calls and the clone size are those of that table, but D and trimming were determined from the DNA. The sample lists approximately 150,000 clones, over 75% occurring once. Source material: peripheral blood. This chain connects TRBV5-1 to TRBJ2-1; tentative D call: TRBD2 (6 bases). The sequence was collected from a man in his sixties or seventies who had recovered from COVID-19. CDR3 loop: CASSGMTRSSYNEQFF. In DNA, the CDR3 is TGCGCCAGCAGCGGGATGACTAGAAGCTCCTACAATGAGCAGTTCTTC.